Presented here are 11 T cell receptor beta chains from one specimen sequenced in a study of blood T cells in healthy people across ages. Through a sample-barcoded 5' primer and a J-beta primer mix, a second PCR was run for roughly 7 to 12 cycles. TCRdb fed the 5' RACE reads into MiXCR, producing one record per CDR3 protein. The repertoire holds around 1,700,000 distinct CDR3 sequences, with 28% as singletons. Material: blood. The receptors derive from a woman in her twenties or thirties in good health.

This clonotype was detected only a few times. The chain is built from TRBV3-1 and TRBJ1-2; D perhaps matches TRBD1 (6 bases). Germline values: CDR1 LGHDT, CDR2 YNNKEL (reference sequence). Trimming shortened V by 4 bases and J by 0 bases, and 18 bases separated the two germline ends. The CDR3 sequence is 17 residues long. The CDR3 protein is CASSRPGGRGTNYGYTF. DNA for the CDR3: TGTGCCAGCAGCCGACCCGGCGGAAGGGGGACTAACTATGGCTACACCTTC.

Concerning this clonotype itself: Without the conserved terminal phenylalanine or tryptophan, this CDR3 likely stems from a read error. CDR3 protein: CASYPGEGSEQFV. CDR3 sequence (DNA): TGTGCTAGTTACCCAGGGGAGGGTAGTGAGCAGTTCGTC. This chain joins TRBV12-5 and TRBJ2-1; perhaps TRBD2 as D (7 bases). The CDR3 sequence is 13 residues long. The V end lost 8 bases, the J end lost 9 bases, and 17 bases lay between the germline ends. Germline V gene data show CDR1 as LGHNT and CDR2 as FRNRAP.

This clonotype appeared many times. The chain joins TRBV12-3 or TRBV12-4 to TRBJ2-3; no reliable D call. The CDR3 loop spans 14 amino acids. V lost 3 bases, J lost 2 bases, and 9 bases lay in between. CDR3 region: CASSLRRSTDTQYF. CDR3 DNA sequence: TGTGCCAGCAGTTTGAGACGGTCCACAGATACGCAGTATTTT.

This chain links TRBV3-1 with TRBJ2-3; D gene uncertain. CDR3 length: 13 amino acids. Deletions cut 1 base from V and 8 bases from J, with 10 bases between. CDR1 is LGHDT, CDR2 YNNKEL, per germline (reference sequence). CDR3 loop: CASSQGAAGTQYF. As DNA, the CDR3 is TGTGCCAGCAGCCAAGGAGCCGCTGGTACGCAGTATTTT.

This clonotype was picked up a small number of times. V gene TRBV20-1 combines with J gene TRBJ1-5, with 7 bases matching TRBD1. This CDR3 region has 15 residues. Germline V lookup: CDR1 DFQATT, CDR2 SNEGSKA (reference sequence). V was pared by 0 bases and J by 2 bases, with 4 bases of the junction left unmatched. CDR3 DNA: TGCAGTGCTAGAGAGGGAGGGGGCGGCAATCAGCCCCAGCATTTT. Its translation: CSAREGGGGNQPQHF.

With regard to this clonotype: Germline is not matched at one junction end, which may reflect a read error. The rearrangement uses TRBV6-1 and TRBJ2-1, with TRBD2 matching over 10 bases. The CDR3 covers 15 residues. The V gene's germline CDR1 is MNHNS and CDR2 SASEGT. CDR3 amino acids: CVSSSSGGYYNEQFF. CDR3 coding DNA: TGTGTCAGCAGTTCTAGCGGGGGCTACTACAATGAGCAGTTCTTC.

Concerning this clonotype itself: One base away lies a much larger clone, so this may be a sequencing read error. The chain recombines TRBV29-1 with TRBJ2-6; D remains ambiguous. This CDR3 comprises 15 residues. CDR1 is SQVTM, CDR2 ANQGSEA, per germline. V lost 0 bases and J lost 6, with 12 bases in between. For the CDR3, the DNA is TGCAGCGTTGAAGAGTACCACACCGAGGCCAACGTCCTGACTTTC. Its protein product is CSVEEYHTEANVLTF.

V gene TRBV24-1 combines with J gene TRBJ2-1, with D possibly being TRBD2 (5 bases). Trimming stripped 3 bases from V and 2 bases from J, with 16 bases between. Germline CDR1 is KGHDR and CDR2 is SFDVKD. The CDR3 runs 17 residues. CDR3 sequence (DNA): TGTGCCACCAGTGATCCACCTAGCCTGAGGACCTACAATGAGCAGTTCTTC. Translating it yields CATSDPPSLRTYNEQFF.

This clonotype was detected ten times or more. This chain joins TRBV29-1 and TRBJ2-5; 7 nucleotides line up with TRBD2. With 4 bases clipped from V and 3 bases from J, the junction kept 5 bases outside the gene matches. The CDR3 runs 13 residues. Per germline, CDR1 SQVTM and CDR2 ANQGSEA. The DNA for the CDR3 is TGCAGCGTTGGACTAGCCAATAAAGAGACCCAGTACTTC. It is translated as CSVGLANKETQYF.

This clonotype was counted ten times or more. The V call is TRBV12-3 or TRBV12-4, the J call TRBJ2-1; D not certain. With 3 bases removed from V and 13 bases from J, the gap between germline ends came to 7 bases. There are 10 residues in the CDR3. CDR3 sequence (DNA): TGTGCCAGCAGTTTCCAAACCCAGTTCTTC. Its translation: CASSFQTQFF.

The V call is TRBV7-2, the J call TRBJ2-5; TRBD2 matches at 9 bases. J gave up 1 base and V 6 bases, and 3 bases lay outside the gene matches. Germline V gene data show CDR1 as SGHTA and CDR2 as FQGNSA. This CDR3 region has 14 residues. The CDR3 loop reads CASRPSGAQETQYF. The CDR3 region has the DNA TGTGCCAGCAGACCTAGCGGGGCCCAAGAGACCCAGTACTTC.